The rows below give T cell receptor beta chains drawn from one sample of a study of T-cell memory formation after mild COVID-19. TCRdb re-called the 5' RACE reads with MiXCR, one entry per CDR3 protein. The sample lists fewer than 650,000 distinct CDR3 sequences; around a sixth were seen once. Sequencing input: PBMCs or a T cell subset sorted from them (not recorded which). Receptors were obtained from an adult woman who had mild COVID-19 (a few samples of this study predate the infection). Cell type and time point are not known. Both conserved end residues are part of each CDR3. The D gene is left open where the match is weak. The size of a clone is reported for some rows only, either as once, few or many, or as a class for expanded clones.

clone_size d_call j_call v_call cdr3_aa cdr3_nt
few . TRBJ1-3 TRBV29-1 CSVKQGSLSGNTIYF TGCAGCGTTAAACAGGGATCCCTCTCTGGAAACACCATATATTTT
. . TRBJ1-5 TRBV18 CASSPAEMYGNQPQHF TGTGCCAGCTCACCTGCTGAAATGTACGGCAATCAGCCCCAGCATTTT
. TRBD2 TRBJ2-1 TRBV9 CASSVSLGLADAYNEQFF TGTGCCAGCAGCGTTTCACTGGGACTAGCGGATGCCTACAATGAGCAGTTCTTC
few . TRBJ1-1 TRBV6-5 CASSYYGEAFF TGTGCCAGCAGTTACTATGGTGAAGCTTTCTTT
. TRBD1 TRBJ2-5 TRBV18 CASSPGGQGKETQYF TGTGCCAGCTCACCAGGGGGACAGGGGAAAGAGACCCAGTACTTC
. . TRBJ2-7 TRBV4-1 CASSPGRNTYEQYF TGCGCCAGCAGCCCGGGCAGGAATACCTACGAGCAGTACTTC
. . TRBJ1-2 TRBV7-8 CASSFSEFTNYGYTF TGTGCCAGCAGCTTCTCTGAGTTTACTAACTATGGCTACACCTTC
. . TRBJ2-7 TRBV5-1 CASSLRKGRRAYEQYF TGCGCCAGCAGCTTGAGAAAGGGAAGGAGGGCCTACGAGCAGTACTTC
. . TRBJ1-2 TRBV6-5 CASSYQGLGSGYTF TGTGCCAGCAGTTACCAGGGGTTAGGGAGCGGCTACACCTTC
few TRBD2 TRBJ2-3 TRBV5-1 CASSPLASGVNTDTQYF TGCGCCAGCAGCCCCCTGGCTAGCGGGGTTAACACAGATACGCAGTATTTT
. TRBD1 TRBJ1-2 TRBV12-3/TRBV12-4 CATVGPVRQGYGYTF TGTGCCACCGTTGGCCCCGTTCGACAGGGCTATGGCTACACCTTC
few . TRBJ1-3 TRBV12-3/TRBV12-4 CASIRTAGNTIYF TGTGCCAGCATTAGGACAGCTGGAAACACCATATATTTT
few . TRBJ1-2 TRBV18 CASSPEAGYGYTF TGTGCCAGCTCACCAGAGGCGGGCTATGGCTACACCTTC
few TRBD1 TRBJ1-2 TRBV7-9 CASSRDRVYGYTF TGTGCCAGCAGCAGGGACAGGGTCTATGGCTACACCTTC
. . TRBJ2-7 TRBV15 CATSRDNPSYEQYF TGTGCCACCAGCAGAGACAACCCCTCCTACGAGCAGTACTTC
few . TRBJ2-7 TRBV5-1 CASSLPGTDFHYEQYF TGCGCCAGCAGCTTACCCGGGACCGATTTCCACTACGAGCAGTACTTC
. TRBD1 TRBJ1-1 TRBV6-2/TRBV6-3 CASSYRQGARNTEAFF TGTGCCAGCAGTTATAGGCAGGGGGCGCGGAACACTGAAGCTTTCTTT
few . TRBJ2-3 TRBV20-1 CSATGLPLHDTQYF TGCAGTGCTACGGGACTCCCCCTACACGATACGCAGTATTTT
. . TRBJ2-5 TRBV24-1 CATQGMEETQYF TGTGCCACCCAGGGGATGGAAGAGACCCAGTACTTC
. TRBD2 TRBJ2-1 TRBV3-1 CASSQPGLAGNEQFF TGTGCCAGCAGCCAACCGGGACTAGCGGGTAATGAGCAGTTCTTC
. . TRBJ1-6 TRBV30 CAWSPDVSLHF TGTGCCTGGAGTCCGGACGTATCCCTCCACTTT
. TRBD2 TRBJ2-2 TRBV7-6 CASSKPAGAGELFF TGTGCCAGCAGCAAACCAGCGGGGGCCGGGGAGCTGTTTTTT
few . TRBJ2-1 TRBV29-1 CSVTWDGAFHNEQFF TGCAGCGTGACATGGGACGGAGCTTTCCACAATGAGCAGTTCTTC
few TRBD2 TRBJ2-1 TRBV7-9 CASSPLIFSGRGNNEQFF TGTGCCAGCAGCCCCTTAATTTTTAGCGGGAGAGGGAACAATGAGCAGTTCTTC
few . TRBJ2-3 TRBV19 CASSMSETDTQYF TGTGCCAGTAGTATGTCTGAGACAGATACGCAGTATTTT
few . TRBJ1-3 TRBV20-1 CSARDGGRGLDTIYF TGCAGTGCTAGAGATGGTGGCAGGGGTTTAGACACCATATATTTT
. . TRBJ2-7 TRBV6-5 CASSTHRAPYEQYF TGTGCCAGCAGTACCCACAGGGCCCCCTACGAGCAGTACTTC
. . TRBJ2-5 TRBV10-3 CAISPLQGETQYF TGTGCCATCAGTCCTCTACAGGGTGAGACCCAGTACTTC
. TRBD1 TRBJ1-2 TRBV20-1 CSALPPGQGFLGYTF TGCAGTGCCTTACCCCCGGGACAGGGGTTCCTTGGCTACACCTTC